These 20 T cell receptor beta chains were all obtained from the same sample, sequenced in a study of human T cells and chemical hapten exposure. Time point given: pre-sensitization, week 0. The treatment: therapeutic diphenylcyclopropenone sensitization with weekly scalp DPC. TCRdb independently ran MiXCR on the RACE reads; one entry per CDR3 protein. This table holds around 110,000 distinct CDR3 sequences, around 12% found once. The material was whole blood, obtained in connection with sensitization to the hapten diphenylcyclopropenone (DPC). The receptors originated from a woman between 50 and 59 years old with alopecia areata. Some clones in this sample may be carry-over from other donors' samples.

This clonotype was seen more than once but under ten times. The chain joins TRBV5-4 to TRBJ2-1; maybe TRBD1 (5 bases). The V gene lost 3 bases and the J gene lost 8 bases, with 9 bases spanning the gap. CDR1 and CDR2 (germline): SGHNT, YYREEE (reference sequence). This CDR3 is 12 amino acids long. For the CDR3, the DNA is TGTGCCAGCAGCTCAGGGCGCGATGAGCAGTTCTTC. It is translated as CASSSGRDEQFF.

The chain couples TRBV7-9 to TRBJ2-7, with TRBD2 matching 10 bases. J was trimmed by 4 bases and V by 5 bases; bases with no gene match: 8. Germline V lookup: CDR1 SEHNR, CDR2 FQNEAQ (reference sequence). The CDR3 is 15 amino acids. CDR3 bases: TGTGCCAGCAGCCCCCCTAGCGGGAGAGGGTACGAGCAGTACTTC. Protein product: CASSPPSGRGYEQYF.

Concerning this clonotype: The junction departs from germline at one end; a sequencing error may be responsible. The J gene is TRBJ1-5, the V gene TRBV18, with TRBD1 identical over 9 bases. The CDR3 runs 16 residues. Germline lookup yields CDR1 KGHSH and CDR2 LQKENI. The CDR3 loop reads CASSGPGQGSNQHQHF. The CDR3 coding sequence is TGTGCCAGCTCAGGCCCGGGACAGGGCAGCAATCAGCACCAGCATTTT.

The V and J genes are TRBV5-1 and TRBJ2-7; 11 bases map to TRBD1. The junction had 3 bases not matched to a gene; V was cut back by 4 bases and J by 6 bases. Germline V gene data show CDR1 as SGHRS and CDR2 as YFSETQ. The CDR3 runs to 13 residues. The CDR3 sequence is CASSPGTGGEQYF. The CDR3 bases are TGCGCCAGCAGCCCCGGGACAGGGGGCGAGCAGTACTTC.

V gene TRBV5-6 combines with J gene TRBJ1-6; 7 bases map to TRBD1. The ends lost 4 bases at V and 7 bases at J; junction bases unmatched: 5. The germline V gene has CDR1 SGHDT and CDR2 YYEEEE. The CDR3 spans 14 residues. CDR3: CASSVDRANSPLHF. For the CDR3, the DNA is TGTGCCAGCAGCGTTGACAGGGCCAATTCACCCCTCCACTTT.

Ten or more counts support this clonotype. J is TRBJ2-2 and V is TRBV4-2, with D possibly being TRBD1 or TRBD2 (6 bases each). V was cut by 0 bases and J by 6 bases, with 17 bases left in between. This CDR3 has 17 amino acids. Per germline, CDR1 LGHNA and CDR2 YNFKEQ. CDR3: CASSQEILGGSPGELFF. CDR3 coding DNA: TGTGCCAGCAGCCAAGAGATTTTAGGGGGGAGCCCCGGGGAGCTGTTTTTT.

This clonotype was observed a few times. This chain uses TRBV6-6 with TRBJ1-4; weak D call: TRBD1 (5 bases). V lost 7 bases and J lost 0, with 12 bases in between. CDR1 is MNHNY and CDR2 is SVGAGI in the germline V gene (reference sequence). The CDR3 sequence is 15 residues long. The chain's CDR3 is CASKVDSATNEKLFF. The CDR3 bases are TGTGCCAGCAAAGTAGACAGTGCAACTAATGAAAAACTGTTTTTT.

This clonotype was counted a few times. The V and J genes are TRBV29-1 and TRBJ1-1, with D possibly matching TRBD1 (5 bases). Germline V gives CDR1 SQVTM, CDR2 ANQGSEA. V was shortened by 7 bases and J by 1 base, with 7 bases between the two germline ends. This CDR3 has 11 residues. CDR3 DNA sequence: TGCAGCGCTGGACAGAACACTGAAGCTTTCTTT. This sequence encodes CSAGQNTEAFF.

In its sample, this clonotype was seen a few times. The chain joins TRBV7-2 to TRBJ2-5, with D maybe TRBD2 (5 bases). The CDR3 runs 15 residues. Germline loops: CDR1 SGHTA, CDR2 FQGNSA. Trimming took off 5 bases at V and 2 bases at J, with 15 bases between the two ends. CDR3 in amino acids: CASSQRERGQETQYF. Written as DNA, the CDR3 is TGTGCCAGCAGCCAACGCGAACGCGGGCAAGAGACCCAGTACTTC.

This clonotype was counted only a few times. V and J are TRBV5-1 and TRBJ2-5; no clear D. The ends were cut back, 3 bases at V and 0 bases at J, with 12 bases in the middle. The V gene's germline CDR1 is SGHRS and CDR2 YFSETQ. The CDR3 runs to 15 residues. CDR3 loop: CASSSFAGYQETQYF. The CDR3 bases are TGCGCCAGCAGCTCGTTCGCAGGCTACCAAGAGACCCAGTACTTC.

The chain has TRBV5-1 and TRBJ2-3; 9 bases are a match to TRBD2. Germline lookup yields CDR1 SGHRS and CDR2 YFSETQ. V shed 5 bases and J 4 bases; nucleotides not matched to a gene: 11. This CDR3 has 16 amino acids. CDR3 coding DNA: TGCGCCAGCAGTTCCGGTAGCGGGAGCGGCTCAGATACGCAGTATTTT. The encoded protein is CASSSGSGSGSDTQYF.

Regarding this clonotype: With a much larger clone just one base away, this may be a read error. The gene calls are TRBV27 and TRBJ2-1; 12 bases match TRBD1. The V gene's germline CDR1 is MNHEY and CDR2 SMNVEV (reference sequence). There are 13 residues in the CDR3. The CDR3 loop reads CVSSGTGGGEQFF. The CDR3 DNA follows: TGTGTCAGCAGCGGGACAGGGGGCGGTGAGCAGTTCTTC.

This clonotype has just a few counts. The CDR3 sequence is CASSWTRANEQFF. CDR3 DNA sequence: TGTGCCAGCAGCTGGACTAGGGCCAATGAGCAGTTCTTC. This rearrangement joins TRBV6-2 or TRBV6-3 to TRBJ2-1, with 7 bases matching TRBD2. J gave up 6 bases and V 6 bases, and 5 bases lay outside the gene matches. This CDR3 contains 13 residues. Germline V CDR1 and CDR2: MNHEY, SVGEGT.

This clonotype was counted a few times. The CDR3 nucleotides are TGCAGTGCTTCCCGGGACAGGGGGGGATCACCCCTCCACTTT. It specifies CSASRDRGGSPLHF. The chain joins TRBV20-1 to TRBJ1-6; 11 bases line up with TRBD1. Trimming took 5 bases from V and 10 from J; bases not matched to a gene: 7. From germline, CDR1 is DFQATT and CDR2 SNEGSKA (reference sequence). The CDR3 covers 14 residues.

V usage is TRBV12-2 and J usage is TRBJ2-1; TRBD2, the table's D call, was not compared with the DNA. TRBV12-2 counts as a pseudogene. This CDR3 has 17 amino acids. Written as DNA, the CDR3 is TGTGCAAGTCGCTTGTCAGGACTAGCGGGGGACTACAATGAGCAGTTCTTC. Protein: CASRLSGLAGDYNEQFF.

This clonotype occurred many times. The chain recombines TRBV5-4 with TRBJ2-2, with 8 positions matching TRBD1. CDR1 and CDR2 (germline): SGHNT, YYREEE (reference sequence). This CDR3 has 15 amino acids. V lost 1 base and J lost 4; bases outside the gene matches: 3. CDR3: CASSLRQGTTGELFF. CDR3 DNA sequence: TGTGCCAGCAGCTTGAGACAGGGGACCACCGGGGAGCTGTTTTTT.

This clonotype was found many times. This chain links TRBV4-3 with TRBJ1-1; D gene unclear. Germline V gene data show CDR1 as LGHNA and CDR2 as YSLEER. The CDR3 is made up of 14 amino acids. V gave up 0 bases and J gave up 3 bases, with 8 bases separating them. CDR3 nucleotide sequence: TGCGCCAGCAGCCAAGAAGCCACCCACACTGAAGCTTTCTTT. Encoded protein: CASSQEATHTEAFF.

CDR3 DNA: TGTGCCAGCAGCAAGGACCCTCGTGGGACTGAAGCTTTCTTT. It is translated as CASSKDPRGTEAFF. The J gene is TRBJ1-1, the V gene TRBV6-1; D unresolved. Trimming cost V 6 bases and J 5 bases, with 16 bases left between them. Germline values: CDR1 MNHNS, CDR2 SASEGT. The CDR3 runs to 14 residues.

In this sample, this clonotype turned up a few times. V is TRBV27 and J is TRBJ1-1; no firm D call. Between the trimmed V and J ends, which lost 10 bases and 4 bases, there was a span of 22 bases. Germline CDR1 MNHEY, CDR2 SMNVEV (reference sequence). The CDR3 covers 15 residues. The DNA of the CDR3 is TGTGCCACCCGCGTTCGACCGGGCCTGGGCACTGAAGCTTTCTTT. This sequence encodes CATRVRPGLGTEAFF.

A few counts support this clonotype. The chain recombines TRBV7-6 with TRBJ2-7; D may be TRBD1 or TRBD2 (5 bases each). The germline gives CDR1 SGHVS, CDR2 FNYEAQ. Deletions cut 3 bases from V and 3 bases from J, with 9 bases between. The CDR3 sequence is 13 residues long. The CDR3 is CASSLGDDYEQYF. The CDR3 bases are TGTGCCAGCAGCTTGGGGGACGACTACGAGCAGTACTTC. Full variable domain (remainder filled in from reference TRBV7-6 and TRBJ2-7): GAGVSQSPRYKVTKRGQDVALRCDPISGHVSLYWYRQALGQGPEFLTYFNYEAQQDKSGLPNDRFSAERPEGSISTLTIQRTEQRDSAMYRCASSLGDDYEQYFGPGTRLTVT.